These 19 T cell receptor beta chains were sequenced from one sample in a study of blood T cell repertoires in COVID-19. TCRdb keeps only in-frame clones here, not all; method: immunoSEQ multiplex PCR. The sample lists about 59,000 clones, 91% seen once, with 8.5% to 10% in the top ten. The source material was peripheral blood. Receptor source: a human donor in a cohort sampled during active COVID-19.

The chain uses TRBV19 and TRBJ2-7, with a tentative D call TRBD2 (6 bases). The CDR3 length is 15 residues. The ends were cut back, 5 bases at V and 1 base at J, with 15 bases in the middle. Germline-derived CDR1 and CDR2 are LNHDA and SQIVND (reference sequence). CDR3: CASSLQLAQSYEQYF. In DNA form, the CDR3 reads TGTGCCAGTAGTTTGCAACTAGCCCAATCCTACGAGCAGTACTTC.

This rearrangement joins TRBV5-1 to TRBJ1-6, with D possibly TRBD1 on 5 matching bases. CDR3 size: 16 residues. The germline V gene has CDR1 SGHRS and CDR2 YFSETQ. The V end was cut by 7 bases, the J end by 3 bases, with 17 bases between. In DNA, the CDR3 is TGCGCCAGCGCTTTGGGGGGTTTCGTCTATAATTCACCCCTCCACTTT. Its translation: CASALGGFVYNSPLHF.

The chain has TRBV11-3 and TRBJ2-5, with TRBD2 matching over 16 bases. With V trimmed by 5 bases and J by 4 bases, 7 bases remained unmatched. The CDR3 sequence is 17 residues long. Germline CDR1 is SGHNT and CDR2 is YENEEA. The CDR3 reads CASSKGLAGGRRETQYF. The CDR3 coding sequence is TGTGCCAGCAGCAAGGGACTAGCGGGGGGGCGGAGAGAGACCCAGTACTTC.

The chain carries TRBV5-1 and TRBJ2-7, with D perhaps TRBD2 (6 bases). CDR1 SGHRS and CDR2 YFSETQ come from the germline V gene. V lost 4 bases and J lost 0, with 11 bases in between. This CDR3 is 14 amino acids long. CDR3 bases: TGCGCCAGCAGCCCCGGGACTCACTCCTACGAGCAGTACTTC. This codes for CASSPGTHSYEQYF.

The gene calls are TRBV6-5 and TRBJ2-3; weak D call: TRBD1 (6 bases). Germline CDR1 is MNHEY and CDR2 is SVGAGI. V dropped 8 bases and J dropped 1 base, with 13 bases sitting between them. CDR3 length: 14 residues. CDR3: CASALPGGTDTQYF. CDR3 DNA: TGTGCCAGCGCACTCCCAGGGGGCACAGATACGCAGTATTTT.

The sample holds one count of this clone. The chain couples TRBV18 to TRBJ2-7; 8 nucleotides agree with TRBD2. CDR1 is KGHSH and CDR2 is LQKENI in the germline V gene. J was trimmed by 0 bases and V by 1 base; bases with no gene match: 5. There are 16 residues in the CDR3. This CDR3 reads CASSPLSGGDSYEQYF. CDR3 nucleotide sequence: TGTGCCAGCTCACCACTGAGCGGGGGCGACTCCTACGAGCAGTACTTC.

The chain is built from TRBV18 and TRBJ2-1; TRBD1 agrees at 7 bases. CDR1 and CDR2 from the germline V gene are KGHSH and LQKENI. The CDR3 consists of 15 residues. Trimming removed 6 bases from V and 2 bases from J; junction bases left unmatched: 7. Written as DNA, the CDR3 is TGTGCCAGCTCGATGGACAGGTCCGCCTACAATGAGCAGTTCTTC. It translates to CASSMDRSAYNEQFF.

This clone was counted between two and nine times. V and J are TRBV21-1 and TRBJ2-7; TRBD2, the table's D call, was not compared with the DNA. TRBV21-1 is deemed a pseudogene. This CDR3 is 17 amino acids long. The CDR3 bases are TGTGCCAGCAGCAAAGGCAGTCGGACTAGCGGAGCCTACGAGCAGTACTTC. This translates into CASSKGSRTSGAYEQYF.

With respect to this clone: At one of its ends the junction is not consistent with the germline gene, which may arise from a read error. The chain combines TRBV6-2 or TRBV6-3 with TRBJ2-1, with D possibly being TRBD1 (5 bases). CDR1 MNHEY and CDR2 SVGEGT come from the germline V gene. This CDR3 region has 15 residues. The chain's CDR3 is CASSYRRGSDNEQFF. The CDR3 DNA sequence: TGTGCCAGCAGTTACCGTAGGGGCTCCGACAATGAGCAGTTCTTC.

The rearrangement links TRBV3-1 (or the pseudogene TRBV3-2) to TRBJ2-7; tentatively, D is TRBD2 (7 bases). The CDR3 consists of 13 residues. Germline lookup yields CDR1 LGHDT and CDR2 YNNKEL (reference sequence). V shed 8 bases and J shed 3 bases, with 14 bases lying between them. CDR3 sequence (DNA): TGTGCCAGCCGTCAAGGGGGGGGCTACGAGCAGTACTTC. Protein product: CASRQGGGYEQYF.

The V gene is TRBV3-1 (or the pseudogene TRBV3-2), the J gene TRBJ1-2; D gene uncertain. The ends were cut back, 4 bases at V and 4 bases at J, with 16 bases in the middle. Germline CDR1 is LGHDT and CDR2 is YNNKEL (reference sequence). This CDR3 is built from 15 residues. This CDR3 is CASSPRARASYGYTF. The DNA for the CDR3 is TGTGCCAGCAGCCCGAGGGCACGGGCTAGCTATGGCTACACCTTC.

The chain combines TRBV6-5 with TRBJ1-2; D call uncertain. Germline V CDR1 and CDR2: MNHEY, SVGAGI. The CDR3 extends over 14 amino acids. V was trimmed by 4 bases and J by 3 bases, leaving 12 bases between them. CDR3 sequence reads: CASSSTEAHYGYTF. The CDR3 nucleotides read TGTGCCAGCAGTTCGACGGAGGCCCACTATGGCTACACCTTC.

The CDR3 region has the DNA TGTGCCAGCGGACGGGGGGGCCTAGTGGGCTATTTT. Translated: CASGRGGLVGYF. The chain links TRBV3-1 (or the pseudogene TRBV3-2) to TRBJ2-3, with 8 bases that match TRBD2. The J segment lost 15 bases and the V segment lost 8 bases, leaving 13 bases of the junction unmatched. The CDR3 consists of 12 residues. Per the germline V gene, CDR1 is LGHDT and CDR2 is YNNKEL (reference sequence).

This chain joins TRBV4-1 and TRBJ2-7; TRBD1 is a possible D gene (5 bases). CDR1 and CDR2 (germline): MGHRA, YSYEKL. This CDR3 has 13 amino acids. V was cut by 1 base and J by 4 bases, with 8 bases left in between. The CDR3 DNA reads as TGCGCCAGCAGCCAAGTCAAGGGGTACGAGCAGTACTTC. This sequence encodes CASSQVKGYEQYF.

CDR3: CASTRAGNTEAFF. CDR3 DNA sequence: TGTGCCAGTACGCGGGCCGGGAACACTGAAGCTTTCTTT. This chain links TRBV19 with TRBJ1-1; D uncertain. The germline V and J ends were trimmed by 7 bases and 1 base, with 10 bases remaining between them. CDR1 is LNHDA and CDR2 is SQIVND in the germline V gene (reference sequence). The CDR3 contains 13 residues. Complete variable domain (other parts from reference TRBV19 and TRBJ1-1): DGGITQSPKYLFRKEGQNVTLSCEQNLNHDAMYWYRQDPGQGLRLIYYSQIVNDFQKGDIAEGYSVSREKKESFPLTVTSAQKNPTAFYLCASTRAGNTEAFFGQGTRLTVV.

This clone has a single count. V usage is TRBV4-2 and J usage is TRBJ2-5, with D possibly matching TRBD2 (6 bases). Germline loops: CDR1 LGHNA, CDR2 YNFKEQ. Trimming stripped 2 bases from V and 5 bases from J, with 9 bases between. The CDR3 has 13 residues. The CDR3 DNA is TGTGCCAGCAGCCAAAGGAGGGAGGAGACCCAGTACTTC. Encoded protein: CASSQRREETQYF.

V is TRBV5-1 and J is TRBJ2-7; D is ambiguous. The CDR3 contains 14 residues. The germline gives CDR1 SGHRS, CDR2 YFSETQ. Trimming took off 0 bases at V and 7 bases at J, with 14 bases between the two ends. CDR3 amino acids: CASSLGANSGEQYF. In nucleotides, the CDR3 is TGCGCCAGCAGCTTGGGCGCGAACAGTGGTGAGCAGTACTTC.

This sequence joins TRBV7-9 and TRBJ2-5, with 9 nucleotides matching TRBD1. The CDR3 extends over 15 amino acids. Germline V gene data show CDR1 as SEHNR and CDR2 as FQNEAQ (reference sequence). V lost 6 bases, J lost 1 base, and 6 bases stayed unmatched. CDR3 sequence (DNA): TGTGCCAGCAGTCTACAGGGGGCCCCCCAAGAGACCCAGTACTTC. Translated, it gives CASSLQGAPQETQYF.

This clone was seen only once. The CDR3 here is CASSLRGGLDLETQYF. The CDR3 nucleotides are TGCGCCAGCAGCTTGAGAGGGGGCCTAGATCTAGAGACCCAGTACTTC. This chain uses TRBV5-1 with TRBJ2-5; TRBD1 aligns across 7 bases. Trimming took 1 base from V and 4 from J; bases not matched to a gene: 10. The germline gives CDR1 SGHRS, CDR2 YFSETQ. The CDR3 is 16 amino acids. The variable domain in full, with the rest retrieved from reference TRBV5-1 and TRBJ2-5, is KAGVTQTPRYLIKTRGQQVTLSCSPISGHRSVSWYQQTPGQGLQFLFEYFSETQRNKGNFPGRFSGRQFSNSRSEMNVSTLELGDSALYLCASSLRGGLDLETQYFGPGTRLLVL.